This T cell receptor beta chain was sequenced during a study of a mutant IDH1 vaccine in newly diagnosed glioma. Whole-study results and caveats: There seemed to be no relation between pseudoprogression and changes in top peripheral T cell clonotypes.

This sample's time point: week 11, during vaccination. Vaccination comprised doses that each held 300 ug of mutant IDH1 20-mer peptide, plus topical imiquimod. Points on this clone: The antigen is unknown.

Deletions cut 0 bases from V and 5 bases from J, with 5 bases between. This CDR3 has 13 residues. In germline, CDR1 is MNHNY, CDR2 SVGAGI (reference sequence). The repertoire was sequenced with immunoSEQ multiplex PCR; TCRdb's copy has only in-frame clones and lacks some. The table lists some 22,000 clones, 79% of them singletons. The source is a middle-aged man with glioma. The sample here was PBMCs, taken from a glioma patient whose treatment included an IDH1 peptide vaccine. The chain is built from TRBV6-6 and TRBJ2-4; D might be TRBD1 (5 bases). The CDR3: CASSYSQENIQYF. As DNA, the CDR3 is TGTGCCAGCAGTTACTCACAGGAAAACATTCAGTACTTC.